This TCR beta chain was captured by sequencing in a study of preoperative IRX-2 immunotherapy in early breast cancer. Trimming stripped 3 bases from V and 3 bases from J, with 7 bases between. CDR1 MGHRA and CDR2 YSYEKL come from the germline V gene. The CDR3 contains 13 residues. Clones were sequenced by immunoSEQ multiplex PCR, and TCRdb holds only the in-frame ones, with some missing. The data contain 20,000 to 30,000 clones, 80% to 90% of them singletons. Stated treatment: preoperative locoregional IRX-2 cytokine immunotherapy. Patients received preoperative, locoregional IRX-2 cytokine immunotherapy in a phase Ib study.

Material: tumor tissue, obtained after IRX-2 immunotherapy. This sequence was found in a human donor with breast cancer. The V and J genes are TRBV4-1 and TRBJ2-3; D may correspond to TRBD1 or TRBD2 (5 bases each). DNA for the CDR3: TGCGCCAGCAGCCAGAGGGGAACAGATACGCAGTATTTT. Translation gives CASSQRGTDTQYF.